This T cell receptor beta chain originates from a study of technical replicates of blood from a handful of donors. V dropped 0 bases and J dropped 8; count of bases not matched to a gene: 6. Looked up from germline, CDR1 is MNHEY and CDR2 is SMNVEV (reference sequence). The length of the CDR3 is 16 residues. The protocol was immunoSEQ multiplex PCR, while the TCRdb copy is restricted to in-frame clones and leaves out a portion. The sample lists 100,000 or so clones, approximately 96% occurring once. The receptor comes from a human donor in good health. The chain joins TRBV27 to TRBJ2-1, with 11 bases lining up with TRBD2. Input material: T cells isolated from PBMCs. The CDR3, as DNA: TGTGCCAGCAGTTTATCGATACTAGCGGGAGAGGATGAGCAGTTCTTC. Its translation is CASSLSILAGEDEQFF.